The 21 T cell receptor beta chains in this list originate from one sample, sequenced in a study of metastatic and nonmetastatic thyroid tumors. TCRdb recomputed clones from the PCR reads via MiXCR. The sample includes tens of thousands of clones, approximately 20% of them seen just once. None of the patients had undergone any treatment ahead of thyroid surgery. Sequencing used blood. Source of these receptors: a female donor with papillary thyroid cancer or a benign thyroid nodule (not recorded which). Some clones in this sample may be carry-over from other donors' samples.

The chain uses TRBV6-1 and TRBJ2-3; 7 nucleotides line up with TRBD2. This CDR3 has 14 amino acids. Germline assignment: CDR1 MNHNS and CDR2 SASEGT. Trimming cost V 7 bases and J 6 bases; bases outside gene matches: 10. CDR3 sequence (DNA): TGTGCCAGCACAAAGGGGAGGGCTACCGATACGCAGTATTTT. It codes for CASTKGRATDTQYF.

In its sample, this clone was seen many times. The rearrangement uses TRBV6-1 and TRBJ2-7; 7 nucleotides line up with TRBD2. The junction had 11 bases not matched to a gene; V was cut back by 6 bases and J by 9 bases. Germline CDR1 reads MNHNS; CDR2 reads SASEGT. This CDR3 region has 13 residues. CDR3 sequence: CASRDPGLPTQYF. The CDR3 nucleotides read TGTGCCAGCAGAGATCCGGGACTACCGACGCAGTACTTC.

This clone was counted only a few times. A read error is possible here, since a much larger clone lies one base away. Other DNA variants within this sample encode the same CDR3. This chain joins TRBV29-1 and TRBJ2-7, with D tentatively TRBD1 (5 bases). Deletions cut 5 bases from V and 4 bases from J, with 15 bases between. Germline V gene lookup returns CDR1 SQVTM and CDR2 ANQGSEA. CDR3 size: 13 residues. CDR3 DNA sequence: TGCAGCGTTCAGCAGGCTCCAGGGTACGAGCAGTACTTC. It translates to CSVQQAPGYEQYF.

This clone has more than one count but fewer than ten. The J gene is TRBJ1-2, the V gene TRBV6-6, with 8 bases aligning to TRBD1. The germline gives CDR1 MNHNY, CDR2 SVGAGI (reference sequence). The V and J ends lost 3 bases and 4 bases, in that order; junction bases with no gene match: 7. CDR3 size: 15 residues. CDR3: CASSYRRTGTYGYTF. The CDR3, as DNA: TGTGCCAGCAGTTATAGACGGACAGGGACCTATGGCTACACCTTC.

A note on this clone: This CDR3 is also generated by other DNA sequences in the sample. This rearrangement joins TRBV20-1 to TRBJ1-2; 8 bases agree with TRBD1. The germline CDR1 and CDR2 sequences are DFQATT and SNEGSKA (reference sequence). The length of the CDR3 is 16 residues. Trimming removed 2 bases from V and 5 bases from J; junction bases left unmatched: 13. The CDR3: CSARPTRDRLQYGYTF. The CDR3 DNA sequence: TGCAGTGCTAGACCTACCCGGGACAGGCTGCAGTATGGCTACACCTTC.

As to this clone: The germline gene is not matched at one end of the junction; a read error may be the cause. V is TRBV5-1 and J is TRBJ1-1; perhaps TRBD1 as D (6 bases). The CDR3 runs to 11 residues. The germline V gene encodes CDR1 SGHRS and CDR2 YFSETQ. The DNA of the CDR3 is TGCGCCATCAGCTTGGACAGTGGAGCTTTCTTT. This encodes CAISLDSGAFF.

This clone was seen many times. The V call is TRBV7-4, the J call TRBJ2-5, with a possible D match to TRBD1 (5 bases). Germline assignment: CDR1 SGHVT and CDR2 SQSDAQ. There are 13 residues in the CDR3. V was shortened by 1 base and J by 5 bases, with 8 bases between the two germline ends. This chain's CDR3 is CASSLEGVETQYF. DNA of the CDR3: TGTGCCAGCAGCTTAGAAGGGGTGGAGACCCAGTACTTC.

About this clone itself: The junction and the germline gene differ at one end; a read error may be behind it. This chain uses TRBV4-3 with TRBJ2-3; D possibly corresponds to TRBD2 (5 bases). The CDR3 has 13 residues. Per germline, CDR1 LGHNA and CDR2 YSLEER. CDR3 region: CPSSQDRGYTQYF. CDR3 DNA sequence: TGCCCCAGCAGCCAAGACCGAGGGTATACGCAGTATTTT.

This clone was observed at least ten times. The rearrangement links TRBV12-3 or TRBV12-4 to TRBJ2-3; TRBD2 aligns across 9 bases. After removal of 5 bases from V and 3 bases from J, the junction contained 6 bases not matched to a gene. The CDR3 has 15 amino acids. The CDR3 region is CASSPSSGMTDTQYF. The CDR3 DNA follows: TGTGCCAGCAGTCCATCTAGCGGGATGACAGATACGCAGTATTTT.

This clone has a count of ten or more. Here the CDR3 reads CASSPTMRGGSYNEQFF. The CDR3 region has the DNA TGTGCCAGCAGCCCAACGATGAGAGGGGGTTCCTACAATGAGCAGTTCTTC. The chain has TRBV3-1 and TRBJ2-1; D is possibly TRBD1 (6 bases). The CDR3 consists of 17 residues. CDR1 and CDR2 (germline): LGHDT, YNNKEL (reference sequence). V was trimmed by 4 bases and J by 1 base, leaving 17 bases between them.

This clone appeared many times. The chain couples TRBV5-1 to TRBJ1-1; the D gene is possibly TRBD1 (6 bases). The CDR3 totals 15 residues. In germline, CDR1 is SGHRS, CDR2 YFSETQ. With 3 bases removed from V and 0 bases from J, the gap between germline ends came to 12 bases. CDR3 residues: CASSSVQGMNTEAFF. The CDR3 DNA is TGCGCCAGCAGCTCGGTACAGGGAATGAACACTGAAGCTTTCTTT. The full variable domain, in which reference TRBV5-1 and TRBJ1-1 provide the parts outside the CDR3, is KAGVTQTPRYLIKTRGQQVTLSCSPISGHRSVSWYQQTPGQGLQFLFEYFSETQRNKGNFPGRFSGRQFSNSRSEMNVSTLELGDSALYLCASSSVQGMNTEAFFGQGTRLTVV.

The J gene is TRBJ2-7, the V gene TRBV6-1; D ambiguous. Germline V CDR1 and CDR2: MNHNS, SASEGT. The CDR3 is 13 amino acids. V was clipped by 2 bases and J by 3 bases, with 8 bases between them. CDR3 protein: CASSEQRDYEQYF. CDR3 coding DNA: TGTGCCAGCAGTGAACAGCGCGACTACGAGCAGTACTTC.

This clone was observed at least ten times. CDR3 loop: CASRNPGQGTGTEAFF. CDR3 sequence (DNA): TGTGCCAGCAGGAACCCGGGACAGGGGACGGGCACTGAAGCTTTCTTT. The chain uses TRBV28 and TRBJ1-1; 10 bases fit TRBD1. The germline V gene encodes CDR1 MDHEN and CDR2 SYDVKM. The CDR3 sequence is 16 residues long. Trimming cost V 6 bases and J 4 bases; bases outside gene matches: 11. The full variable domain, rest sourced from reference TRBV28 and TRBJ1-1, is DVKVTQSSRYLVKRTGEKVFLECVQDMDHENMFWYRQDPGLGLRLIYFSYDVKMKEKGDIPEGYSVSREKKERFSLILESASTNQTSMYLCASRNPGQGTGTEAFFGQGTRLTVV.

This clone was observed many times. This sequence joins TRBV27 and TRBJ2-1; D gene ambiguous. The CDR3 is 15 residues long. Trimming stripped 5 bases from V and 3 bases from J, with 14 bases between. Germline V CDR1 and CDR2: MNHEY, SMNVEV (reference sequence). The CDR3 reads CASSPKFGLYNEQFF. The CDR3 DNA reads as TGTGCCAGCAGTCCTAAATTCGGGCTCTACAATGAGCAGTTCTTC.

This clone was counted ten times or more. The chain couples TRBV9 to TRBJ2-2; the match to TRBD2 covers 11 bases. The V and J ends lost 0 bases and 7 bases, in that order; junction bases with no gene match: 11. The CDR3 runs to 18 residues. The germline CDR1 and CDR2 sequences are SGDLS and YYNGEE. CDR3 bases: TGTGCCAGCAGCGTAGCTCATGGGCTAGCGGGAGGTATCGGGGAGCTGTTTTTT. Its protein product is CASSVAHGLAGGIGELFF.

This clone has a handful of counts. The rearrangement uses TRBV19 and TRBJ2-2; D call uncertain. The CDR3 length is 14 residues. V was trimmed by 3 bases and J by 4 bases, leaving 9 bases between them. CDR1 is LNHDA, CDR2 SQIVND, per germline (reference sequence). The CDR3 sequence is CASSIAASTGELFF. The CDR3 DNA reads TGTGCCAGTAGTATCGCGGCCTCCACCGGGGAGCTGTTTTTT.

This clone has just one count. The CDR3 is CAWSSWGYRGEYDYTF. For the CDR3, the DNA is TGTGCCTGGAGTTCCTGGGGATACAGGGGCGAGTATGACTATACCTTC. The J gene is TRBJ1-2, the V gene TRBV30, with 7 bases matching TRBD1. CDR1 is GTSNPN, CDR2 SVGIG, per germline (reference sequence). Trimming removed 2 bases from V and 14 bases from J; junction bases left unmatched: 23. The CDR3 extends over 16 amino acids.

This clone was found many times. The chain carries TRBV28 and TRBJ2-3, with TRBD2 matching 10 bases. Germline trimming cut 7 bases from V and 5 bases from J; bases unmatched to any gene: 6. Germline loops: CDR1 MDHEN, CDR2 SYDVKM. The CDR3 is 14 amino acids. The CDR3 nucleotides read TGTGCCAGCACGTCGAGCGGGAGGGAAGATACGCAGTATTTT. As protein: CASTSSGREDTQYF.

This chain joins TRBV29-1 and TRBJ1-2; TRBD1 matches at 10 bases. Germline trimming cut 3 bases from V and 3 bases from J; bases unmatched to any gene: 10. The CDR3 contains 16 residues. Germline CDR1 reads SQVTM; CDR2 reads ANQGSEA. The CDR3, as DNA: TGCAGCGTTGATGGGCCCTCGACAGGGGGCTACTATGGCTACACCTTC. It codes for CSVDGPSTGGYYGYTF.

This clone appeared many times. This chain joins TRBV11-3 and TRBJ2-1; D call uncertain. V lost 2 bases to trimming and J lost 2 bases, with 4 bases between them. The germline gives CDR1 SGHNT, CDR2 YENEEA. The length of the CDR3 is 13 residues. The CDR3 nucleotides read TGTGCCAGCAGCTTAAACGCCTACAATGAGCAGTTCTTC. Translated: CASSLNAYNEQFF.

In its sample, this clone ranks as medium-sized. This chain connects TRBV28 to TRBJ1-5; D is unclear. The CDR3 consists of 13 residues. V shed 6 bases and J shed 7 bases, with 13 bases lying between them. Germline CDR1 and CDR2: MDHEN and SYDVKM. The DNA for the CDR3 is TGTGCCAGCAGATCTGAACAGTTCCAGCCCCAGCATTTT. Protein product: CASRSEQFQPQHF. The full variable domain, rest sourced from reference TRBV28 and TRBJ1-5, is DVKVTQSSRYLVKRTGEKVFLECVQDMDHENMFWYRQDPGLGLRLIYFSYDVKMKEKGDIPEGYSVSREKKERFSLILESASTNQTSMYLCASRSEQFQPQHFGDGTRLSIL.